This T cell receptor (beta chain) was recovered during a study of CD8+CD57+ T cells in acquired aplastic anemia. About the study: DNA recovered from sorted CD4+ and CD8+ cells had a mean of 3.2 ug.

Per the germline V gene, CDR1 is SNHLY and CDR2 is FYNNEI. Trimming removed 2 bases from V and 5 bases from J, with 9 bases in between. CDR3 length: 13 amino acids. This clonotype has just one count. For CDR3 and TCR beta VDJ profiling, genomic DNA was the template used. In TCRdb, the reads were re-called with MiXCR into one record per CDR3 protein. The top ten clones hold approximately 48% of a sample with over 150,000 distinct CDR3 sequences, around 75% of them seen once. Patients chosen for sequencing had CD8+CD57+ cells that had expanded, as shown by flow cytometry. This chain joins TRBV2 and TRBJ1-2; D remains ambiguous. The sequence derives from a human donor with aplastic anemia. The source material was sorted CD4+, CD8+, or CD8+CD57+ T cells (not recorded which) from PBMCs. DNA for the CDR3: TGTGCCAGCAGTGAACAGGATGATTATGGCTACACCTTC. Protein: CASSEQDDYGYTF.